This is a list of T cell receptor beta chains from one sample in a study of cytotoxic CD8 clonotypes in ibrutinib-treated CLL. Profiling relied on immunoSEQ multiplex PCR, and the TCRdb table lists in-frame clones only, not all of them. The sample consists of around 92,000 clones, roughly three quarters of them appearing once. The sample here was PBMCs, taken after 24 months of ibrutinib treatment. The receptors derive from a human donor with chronic lymphocytic leukemia. The CDR3 runs from the conserved cysteine through the conserved F or W. A D gene is named only where the DNA matches it firmly. For some rows the clone size is stated as once, few or many, or as a class when expanded; others skip it.

TRBV2	NA	NA	TRBJ2-2	TGTGCCAGCAGGCTCCGGGACTCTAACACCGGGGAGCTGTTTTTT	CASRLRDSNTGELFF
TRBV10-1	NA	few	TRBJ2-7	TGCGCCAGCAGTGAGTCGCGGCAGGGTAGCTACGAGCAGTACTTC	CASSESRQGSYEQYF
TRBV29-1	NA	NA	TRBJ2-3	TGCAGCGTTGTTTCACAGGGTGGCACAGATACGCAGTATTTT	CSVVSQGGTDTQYF
TRBV5-4	NA	NA	TRBJ1-2	TGTGCCAGCAGCTCCACAGGCGGGGGCGCTTCTGGCTACACCTTC	CASSSTGGGASGYTF
TRBV10-3	NA	NA	TRBJ1-2	TGTGCCATCAGTGATCCTTGGGTTCCTCTTTATGGCTACACCTTC	CAISDPWVPLYGYTF
TRBV4-2	TRBD1	few	TRBJ1-2	TGTGCCAGCAGCTTGGGACAGAGCTATGGCTACACCTTC	CASSLGQSYGYTF
TRBV5-1	NA	NA	TRBJ2-3	TGCGCCAGCAGCCTATTGGCGGGACAAGATACGCAGTATTTT	CASSLLAGQDTQYF
TRBV14	NA	NA	TRBJ2-7	TGTGCCAGCAGCCAAGTGTCCGCCGCGACACTCGAGCAGTACTTC	CASSQVSAATLEQYF
TRBV27	NA	NA	TRBJ1-5	TGTGCCAGCAGTTTCAGAGGGCATAGCAATCAGCCCCAGCATTTT	CASSFRGHSNQPQHF
TRBV4-2	NA	once	TRBJ1-4	TGTGCCAGCAGCGAACTGGGCTTGCAGCAGAATGAAAAACTGTTTTTT	CASSELGLQQNEKLFF
TRBV6-5	NA	NA	TRBJ1-5	TGTGCCAGCAGTTATCGAGGACAGCCCAATCAGCCCCAGCATTTT	CASSYRGQPNQPQHF
TRBV6-1	NA	once	TRBJ1-3	TGTGCCACTAAAAGCTCTGGAAACACCATATATTTT	CATKSSGNTIYF
TRBV18	NA	many	TRBJ1-5	TGTGCCAGCTCACCATGGGGTAGCAATCAGCCCCAGCATTTT	CASSPWGSNQPQHF
TRBV6-1	TRBD1	once	TRBJ1-6	TGTGCCAGCAGCCGGGACAGGGTTTCACCCCTCCACTTT	CASSRDRVSPLHF
TRBV30	TRBD2	NA	TRBJ2-2	TGTGCCTGGAGTGTACTGGGGAGGGGCACCGGGGAGCTGTTTTTT	CAWSVLGRGTGELFF
TRBV9	TRBD2	NA	TRBJ2-7	TGTGCCAGCAGTTTAGATTCGGGACTAGCGGGAGGTCGGGCGGGGGAGCAGTACTTC	CASSLDSGLAGGRAGEQYF
TRBV27	NA	NA	TRBJ1-1	TGTGCCAGCAGTTTATCCACTTCTCGGAACACTGAAGCTTTCTTT	CASSLSTSRNTEAFF
TRBV4-3	NA	large	TRBJ2-2	TGCGCCAGCAGCCAAGAGGACGGGGAGCTGTTTTTT	CASSQEDGELFF
TRBV6-6	NA	NA	TRBJ1-2	TGTGCCAGCAGTTACGAGATTCGAAATGGCTACACCTTC	CASSYEIRNGYTF
TRBV28	NA	NA	TRBJ1-4	TGTGCCACCTTAGCAGAGTGGACTAATGAAAAACTGTTTTTT	CATLAEWTNEKLFF
TRBV27	TRBD1	NA	TRBJ2-2	TGTGCCAGCAGTTTCGCGTTGTTTGGGACAGGGGGCGCCGGGGAGCTGTTTTTT	CASSFALFGTGGAGELFF